This TCR beta chain was captured by sequencing in a study of CD8 T cells in Susac syndrome. Sequencing of TCR beta was undertaken in CD8+ and CD4+ T cells derived from blood. The healthy controls were matched to patients by age and sex. TEMRA cells were FACS-enriched, while CD8+ and CD4+ T cells were negatively isolated. The V segment lost 4 bases and the J segment 8 bases; nucleotides outside the gene matches: 10. In germline, CDR1 is SQVTM, CDR2 ANQGSEA. The CDR3 contains 13 residues. Random hexamers were used to reverse transcribe about 0.5 to 1 ug of RNA. TCR beta CDR3 was amplified by immunoSEQ multiplex PCR. This amplification extended across 54 Vbeta and 13 Jbeta segments. One entry per CDR3 protein, called by TCRdb with MiXCR from the immunoSEQ multiplex PCR reads. The top ten hold roughly 0.13% of the sample, which has 150,000 to 200,000 distinct CDR3 sequences, roughly 95% seen once.

Sequenced material: CD4+ T cells from PBMCs. J is TRBJ1-2 and V is TRBV29-1, with 7 bases fitting TRBD1. The receptor's source is a human donor in good health. The CDR3 here is CSVGPGQLWGYTF. The CDR3, as DNA: TGCAGCGTTGGACCGGGACAGCTGTGGGGCTACACCTTC.